These T cell receptor beta chains were read from a single sample in a study of T cell changes during pregnancy in multiple sclerosis. TCRdb's copy holds only in-frame clones and misses some; the assay was immunoSEQ multiplex PCR. The sample includes 55,000 to 75,000 clones, 91% of them seen just once. The sequenced sample was peripheral blood, obtained in the third trimester of pregnancy. The receptors shown here come from a female donor in good health, enrolled as a control in a pregnancy study. Both conserved end residues are part of each CDR3. Each record gives: J gene, V gene, CDR3 length, D gene, clone size, CDR3 DNA, CDR3 protein. The D gene is left open where the match is weak. Clone sizes are given selectively: once, few, many, or a class where the clone is expanded.

j_call: TRBJ1-6
v_call: TRBV6-5
cdr3_length: 14
d_call: TRBD1
clone_size: NA
cdr3_nt: TGTGCCAGCAGTTACTGGGACAGGAATTCACCCCTCCACTTT
cdr3_aa: CASSYWDRNSPLHF

j_call: TRBJ1-1
v_call: TRBV18
cdr3_length: 16
d_call: NA
clone_size: NA
cdr3_nt: TGTGCCAGCTCATCCTCCCGGCCCCAAGGAGGCACTGAAGCTTTCTTT
cdr3_aa: CASSSSRPQGGTEAFF

j_call: TRBJ2-7
v_call: TRBV5-6
cdr3_length: 11
d_call: NA
clone_size: NA
cdr3_nt: TGTGCCAGCAGCTCTTCCTACGAGCAGTACTTC
cdr3_aa: CASSSSYEQYF

j_call: TRBJ2-7
v_call: TRBV5-6
cdr3_length: 18
d_call: TRBD2
clone_size: NA
cdr3_nt: TGTGCCAGCAGCTTGTTGTGGGGACTAGCGGGGGGACCCTACGAGCAGTACTTC
cdr3_aa: CASSLLWGLAGGPYEQYF

j_call: TRBJ1-1
v_call: TRBV7-8
cdr3_length: 14
d_call: NA
clone_size: NA
cdr3_nt: TGTGCCAGCAGCGACCAGAGGACAGCCAGAGAAGCTTTCTTT
cdr3_aa: CASSDQRTAREAFF

j_call: TRBJ2-5
v_call: TRBV4-1
cdr3_length: 15
d_call: NA
clone_size: NA
cdr3_nt: TGCGCCAGCAGCCAAGGGAGTCTGGAAGAAGAGACCCAGTACTTC
cdr3_aa: CASSQGSLEEETQYF

j_call: TRBJ2-6
v_call: TRBV5-1
cdr3_length: 15
d_call: NA
clone_size: NA
cdr3_nt: TGCGCCAGCAGCTTGCGGCAGGCGGGGGCCAACGTCCTGACTTTC
cdr3_aa: CASSLRQAGANVLTF

j_call: TRBJ2-5
v_call: TRBV7-2
cdr3_length: 17
d_call: TRBD2
clone_size: NA
cdr3_nt: TGTGCCAGCAGCTTAGGAAGAGGCATCCCGGGGGGAGAGACCCAGTACTTC
cdr3_aa: CASSLGRGIPGGETQYF

j_call: TRBJ1-2
v_call: TRBV5-4
cdr3_length: 14
d_call: TRBD1
clone_size: few
cdr3_nt: TGTGCCAGCAGACGTCAGGGGGCTGATAATGGCTACACCTTC
cdr3_aa: CASRRQGADNGYTF

j_call: TRBJ1-1
v_call: TRBV5-1
cdr3_length: 14
d_call: NA
clone_size: few
cdr3_nt: TGCGCCAGCAGCCCCCGGACACTGAACACTGAAGCTTTCTTT
cdr3_aa: CASSPRTLNTEAFF

j_call: TRBJ1-4
v_call: TRBV6-1
cdr3_length: 16
d_call: NA
clone_size: NA
cdr3_nt: TGTGCCAGCAGTGAAATGTCGGGTGCAACTAATGAAAAACTGTTTTTT
cdr3_aa: CASSEMSGATNEKLFF

j_call: TRBJ1-3
v_call: TRBV15
cdr3_length: 13
d_call: NA
clone_size: NA
cdr3_nt: TGTGCCACCGAAACAGGGACTGGAAACACCATATATTTT
cdr3_aa: CATETGTGNTIYF